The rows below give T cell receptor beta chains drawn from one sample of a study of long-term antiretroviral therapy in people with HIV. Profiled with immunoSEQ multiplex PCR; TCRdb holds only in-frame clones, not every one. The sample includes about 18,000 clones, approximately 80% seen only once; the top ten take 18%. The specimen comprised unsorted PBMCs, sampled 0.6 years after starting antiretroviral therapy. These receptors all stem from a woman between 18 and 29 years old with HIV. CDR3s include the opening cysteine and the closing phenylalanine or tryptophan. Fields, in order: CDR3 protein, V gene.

cdr3_aa: CSVAGTDQPQHF
v_call: TRBV29-1

cdr3_aa: CASIGQENTEAFF
v_call: TRBV7-9

cdr3_aa: CASSLRVPVAGEYEQYF
v_call: TRBV5-1

cdr3_aa: CASSLQGADEQFF
v_call: TRBV7-3

cdr3_aa: CASSLSSGWDNEQFF
v_call: TRBV5-1

cdr3_aa: CASSFSGNLYEQYF
v_call: TRBV6-5

cdr3_aa: CASSLAKVAFF
v_call: TRBV7-8

cdr3_aa: CARTQGQRDQPQHF
v_call: TRBV7-5

cdr3_aa: CASSEATPGRSTPQGYTF
v_call: TRBV2

cdr3_aa: CASSDPGQALHEQYF
v_call: TRBV10-2

cdr3_aa: CASSEGEGWWNTEAFF
v_call: TRBV25-1

cdr3_aa: CASSYSRGQGAREQYF
v_call: TRBV6-6

cdr3_aa: CASDGGGEGEQYF
v_call: TRBV16

cdr3_aa: CASNPLDRYHSYEQYF
v_call: TRBV7-9

cdr3_aa: CASSLVNAYGYTF
v_call: TRBV5-6

cdr3_aa: CASSLYGGITDTQYF
v_call: TRBV5-6

cdr3_aa: CASSLGRQVSYEQYF
v_call: TRBV13

cdr3_aa: CASSPSLAYEQYF
v_call: TRBV27

cdr3_aa: CASTPTSGIHNEQFF
v_call: TRBV2

cdr3_aa: CASSLSQGGTEAFF
v_call: TRBV27

cdr3_aa: CASSPKYFKMNTEAFF
v_call: TRBV28

cdr3_aa: CASSPGQSNQPQHF
v_call: TRBV18

cdr3_aa: CASSPSGQSNYGYTF
v_call: TRBV6-6

cdr3_aa: CASSLGGQNEKLFF
v_call: TRBV4-2

cdr3_aa: CASSSGQAATNEKLFF
v_call: TRBV7-9

cdr3_aa: CASRKGSGTQYF
v_call: TRBV6-5

cdr3_aa: CASSEGGAGQETQYF
v_call: TRBV10-2

cdr3_aa: CASSFHRITNEKLFF
v_call: TRBV28

cdr3_aa: CASSLGGTSAEQYF
v_call: TRBV7-9

cdr3_aa: CASSVGLGQPYEQYF
v_call: TRBV9

cdr3_aa: CATLFGLAGSTDTQYF
v_call: TRBV10-3

cdr3_aa: CASSPGVARAAGYTF
v_call: TRBV18

cdr3_aa: CASSLGTGANVLTF
v_call: TRBV27

cdr3_aa: CASSAEDRGSGYTF
v_call: TRBV6-5

cdr3_aa: CASSRSGVGYEQYF
v_call: TRBV6-6

cdr3_aa: CASSLASSGGADTQYF
v_call: TRBV7-8

cdr3_aa: CASSQERTGNSPLHF
v_call: TRBV4-3

cdr3_aa: CASSLSGRFTDTQYF
v_call: TRBV5-1

cdr3_aa: CASSLGPAPSYEQYF
v_call: TRBV4-1

cdr3_aa: CASRGDPYEQYF
v_call: TRBV2

cdr3_aa: CASSPPQGQYGYTF
v_call: TRBV18